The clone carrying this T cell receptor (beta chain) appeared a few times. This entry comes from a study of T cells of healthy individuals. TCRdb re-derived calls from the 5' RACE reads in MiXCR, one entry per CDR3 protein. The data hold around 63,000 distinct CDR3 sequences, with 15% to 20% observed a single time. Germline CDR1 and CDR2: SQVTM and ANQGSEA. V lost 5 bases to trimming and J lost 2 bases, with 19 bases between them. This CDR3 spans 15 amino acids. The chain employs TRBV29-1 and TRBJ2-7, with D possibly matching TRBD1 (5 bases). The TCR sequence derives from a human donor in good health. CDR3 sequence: CSVSPRQKSPYEQYF. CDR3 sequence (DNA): TGCAGCGTTAGCCCTAGACAGAAAAGCCCCTACGAGCAGTACTTC.